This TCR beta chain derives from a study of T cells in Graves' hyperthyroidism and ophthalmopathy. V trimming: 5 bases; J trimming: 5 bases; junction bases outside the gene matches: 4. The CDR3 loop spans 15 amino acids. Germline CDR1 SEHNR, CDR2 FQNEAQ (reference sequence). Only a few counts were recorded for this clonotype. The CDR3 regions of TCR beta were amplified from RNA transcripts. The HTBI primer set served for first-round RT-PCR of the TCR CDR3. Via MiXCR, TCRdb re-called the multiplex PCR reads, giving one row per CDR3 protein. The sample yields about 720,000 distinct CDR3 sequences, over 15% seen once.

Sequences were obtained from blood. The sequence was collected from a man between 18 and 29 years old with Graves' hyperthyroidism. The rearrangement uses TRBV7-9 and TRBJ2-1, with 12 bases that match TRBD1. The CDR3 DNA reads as TGTGCCAGCAGCCGGGACAGGGGGCGGAACAATGAGCAGTTCTTC. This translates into CASSRDRGRNNEQFF.